This TCR beta chain was sequenced during a study of identical twins. TCRdb ran MiXCR on the 5' RACE reads and lists one entry per CDR3 protein. The profile shows around 160,000 distinct CDR3 sequences, approximately 3.5% of them singletons. Study-level points and caveats: An excess of low generation probability was shown by twin-shared out-of-frame alpha sequences. Insertions were fewer in abundant cord blood beta clonotypes, whereas memory repertoires showed none of this pattern. The conclusions drew on cross-sectional statistical analysis instead of tracking the same donors.

The CDR3 is made up of 13 amino acids. CDR1 is LGHNA and CDR2 is YSLEER in the germline V gene. V was shortened by 4 bases and J by 7 bases, with 10 bases between the two germline ends. The sample holds many counts of this clonotype. Antigen specificity is unknown. Sequencing was performed on memory T cells sorted from blood. The TCR comes from a man between 18 and 29 years old in good health. The rearrangement uses TRBV4-3 and TRBJ1-4; tentatively, D is TRBD1 (6 bases). The CDR3 sequence: CASSPGVGEKLFF. CDR3 bases: TGCGCCAGCAGCCCAGGGGTCGGTGAAAAACTGTTTTTT.